This T cell receptor (beta chain) appears in the sequencing data of a study of spatial heterogeneity in lung cancer. The overall study: Alpha-chain sequences were detected in numbers that were consistently lower than beta-chain sequences.

This clonotype was detected only a few times. Germline V gene data show CDR1 as KGHSH and CDR2 as LQKENI. With 0 bases removed from V and 0 bases from J, the gap between germline ends came to 12 bases. The CDR3 length is 16 residues. Noted time point: sample taken at primary tumor resection. The donor population consisted of some 72 patients with untreated, early-stage non-small cell lung cancer. Tumor, nontumor lung or frozen PBMC supplied whole RNA that was sequenced unsorted. TCRdb re-derived calls from the 5' RACE reads in MiXCR, one entry per CDR3 protein. Counted here are 6,000 to 8,500 distinct CDR3 sequences, 8.6% occurring once; the ten biggest clones make up around half.

Sequencing was performed on PBMCs, taken at surgery. This TCR was recovered from a male donor with early-stage non-small cell lung cancer. V and J are TRBV18 and TRBJ2-7; D may be TRBD2 (6 bases). The CDR3 loop reads CASSPPQRAHSYEQYF. CDR3 sequence (DNA): TGTGCCAGCTCACCACCGCAGCGGGCTCACTCCTACGAGCAGTACTTC.